This note documents a single TCR beta chain sequence. Antigen specificity is unknown. This CDR3 comprises 15 residues. The data were taken from a study of T cells expressing NK-cell markers. About the research overall: Seven donors tested HCMV-seropositive and one tested seronegative among the eight sequenced. General study findings and limits: HCMV specificity of the expanded NKG2C+ T cell clones stayed unclear. Of CD8+ T cells, roughly 1.0-7.0% belonged to dominant NKG2C+ clonotypes in roughly 6 donors. Similarly, these clonotypes led the CD3+CD56-NKG2C+ fraction as well in several donors.

TCRdb re-called the 5' RACE reads and gives one entry per CDR3 protein, without DNA. The sample data list 500,000 to 600,000 distinct CDR3 sequences. This clonotype was sampled from a man between 18 and 35 years old in good health. The gene calls are TRBV12-3 or TRBV12-4 and TRBJ1-6; as DNA is missing, the TRBD1 call by TCRdb cannot be tested. The sample was blood T cells: a sorted CD56 or NKG2C T cell subset, CD4+ or CD8+ T cells, or bulk PBMC T cells (not recorded which). CDR3 sequence: CASSLSGRYNSPLHF.